In its sample, the clone carrying this TCR beta chain was seen many times. Its antigen is not known. Sequencing ends 3 residues short of the CDR3 end; the germline J gene provides the rest. Germline-derived CDR1 and CDR2 are GTSNPN and SVGIG (reference sequence). Between the trimmed V and J ends, which lost 1 base and 5 bases, there was a span of 17 bases. The CDR3 has 15 amino acids. Data came from immunoSEQ multiplex PCR; TCRdb stores just in-frame clones and leaves some out. The sample was found to contain under 45,000 clones, and every one recurs. This specimen belongs to a study of T cell clonality in common variable immunodeficiency. Study-wide results and caveats: Fewer deletions and N-nucleotide insertions were reportedly seen in common variable immunodeficiency TCR beta sequences. CVID subjects had higher TCRbeta clonality than healthy controls, most marked in about a third. CVID patient heterogeneity limited repertoire-clinical complication correlations. Compared with controls, CVID subjects had fewer shared TCRbeta clones.

The sequence came from a person aged 18 to 75 in good health. Source material: peripheral blood mononuclear cells. The V gene is TRBV30, the J gene TRBJ1-2; D is ambiguous. The CDR3 bases that were read are TGTGCCTGGAGTGGCCCCGCGGGGATCCTATATGGC. It yields the protein CAWSGPAGILYG. The entire CDR3 protein reads CAWSGPAGILYGYTF.